This T cell receptor beta chain was identified during a study of naive and memory T cell subsets. Documented treatment: skin biopsy from PPD injection site in Mantoux-positive individual. A UMI-containing oligonucleotide was joined by 3' ligation to the TCR cDNA template. Tuberculin skin test biopsies were taken where PPD was injected in Mantoux-positive people. Unsorted total RNA, about 1 to 1000 ng, was DNase treated before reverse transcription. The SP2 primer and nested alpha and beta constant region primers amplified ligated cDNA in four rounds. For blood and skin samples, reverse transcription used TCR alpha and beta constant primers. TCRdb processed the UMI-ligation and nested PCR reads anew with MiXCR; each CDR3 protein has one entry. The table records tens of thousands of distinct CDR3 sequences, about 6% of them present only once. The sample holds a few counts of this clonotype. The sequenced sample was skin, obtained from a tuberculin skin test site. The sequence was collected from an adult in good health.

CDR3 bases: TGTGCCAGCAGCCGTCAGGGCTATGGCTACACCTTC. It codes for CASSRQGYGYTF. The chain is built from TRBV3-1 and TRBJ1-2; a possible D gene is TRBD1 (5 bases). The length of the CDR3 is 12 residues. The germline V gene encodes CDR1 LGHDT and CDR2 YNNKEL (reference sequence). Trimming took off 4 bases at V and 4 bases at J, with 7 bases between the two ends.